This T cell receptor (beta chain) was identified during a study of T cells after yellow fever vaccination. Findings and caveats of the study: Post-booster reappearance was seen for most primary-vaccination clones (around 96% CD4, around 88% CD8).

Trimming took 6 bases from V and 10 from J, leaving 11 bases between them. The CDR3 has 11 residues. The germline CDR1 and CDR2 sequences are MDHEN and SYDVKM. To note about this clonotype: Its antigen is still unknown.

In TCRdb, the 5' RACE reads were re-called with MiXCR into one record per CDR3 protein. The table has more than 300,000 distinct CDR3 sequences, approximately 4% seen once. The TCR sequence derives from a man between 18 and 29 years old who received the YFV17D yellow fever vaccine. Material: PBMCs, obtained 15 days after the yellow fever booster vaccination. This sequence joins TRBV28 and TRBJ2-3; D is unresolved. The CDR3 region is CASRTESAQYF. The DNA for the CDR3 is TGTGCCAGCAGGACCGAGAGCGCGCAGTATTTT.